These 8 T cell receptor beta chains originate from one sample sequenced in a study of Ad26.COV2.S vaccination and SARS-CoV-2 variants (dated by TCRdb to the early 2020s). To prepare the library, the immunoSEQ multiplex PCR assay was applied. This immuneACCESS table, as held by TCRdb, lists in-frame sequences with V and J called but not all clones. Of the missing ones, under half trace to an unresolved V gene in checked studies; the others have no known cause. The sample table holds about 390,000 clones, of which about nine tenths were seen once. The ten largest clones add up to roughly 3.5% of the sample. The intended sense of this specimen's treatment or condition label: roughly 18 received Ad26.COV2.S at low or high dose, single or two shots; about 5 received placebo; per-sample allocation not given. For vaccine and placebo recipients, repertoires were sequenced using samples collected on day 63 after the first injection.

Sequences were derived from peripheral blood, sampled in a trial of Ad26.COV2.S vaccine versus placebo. These receptors originate from a person between 18 and 65 years old who received the Ad26.COV2.S COVID-19 vaccine or a placebo.

This chain links TRBV27 with TRBJ2-7; D possibly uses TRBD1 or TRBD2 (5 bases each). Germline CDR1 is MNHEY and CDR2 is SMNVEV (reference sequence). The CDR3 is made up of 13 amino acids. The V and J ends lost 6 bases and 3 bases respectively, with 12 bases between them. The CDR3 loop is CASSPGPNYEQYF. CDR3 coding DNA: TGTGCCAGCAGCCCGGGACCGAACTACGAGCAGTACTTC.

The chain couples TRBV3-1 (or the pseudogene TRBV3-2) to TRBJ2-7; the match to TRBD1 covers 10 bases. CDR3 length: 15 residues. Germline V CDR1 and CDR2: LGHDT, YNNKEL (reference sequence). The trim removed 0 bases at V and 6 bases at J, leaving 5 bases unmatched. CDR3 sequence (DNA): TGTGCCAGCAGCCAAGAAGGGACAGGGGCTCTCGAGCAGTACTTC. Its protein is CASSQEGTGALEQYF.

The J gene is TRBJ2-1, the V gene TRBV4-1; D uncertain. V lost 1 base and J 4 bases, leaving 2 bases between the germline ends. CDR1 and CDR2 (germline): MGHRA, YSYEKL. The CDR3 length is 12 residues. The DNA of the CDR3 is TGCGCCAGCAGCCAAGGGTACAATGAGCAGTTCTTC. Its protein product is CASSQGYNEQFF.

The chain employs TRBV7-9 and TRBJ2-2; D is possibly TRBD1 (5 bases). The CDR3 has 14 amino acids. Germline V gene lookup returns CDR1 SEHNR and CDR2 FQNEAQ (reference sequence). V lost 3 bases and J lost 5, with 10 bases in between. The CDR3, as DNA: TGTGCCAGCAGCTTCCAGGGCGAGACCGGGGAGCTGTTTTTT. Translated: CASSFQGETGELFF.

The chain couples TRBV7-2 to TRBJ2-7, with 10 bases aligning to TRBD2. Losses at the gene ends were 3 bases for V and 5 bases for J; bases not matched to a gene: 7. This CDR3 is built from 15 residues. The germline V gene encodes CDR1 SGHTA and CDR2 FQGNSA. The CDR3: CASSFSAGGFNEQYF. The CDR3 region has the DNA TGTGCCAGCAGCTTCTCAGCGGGGGGGTTCAACGAGCAGTACTTC.

The chain links TRBV5-1 to TRBJ1-2; tentative D call: TRBD1 (6 bases). Trimming left V 4 bases short and J 2 bases short, with 15 bases between. This CDR3 has 15 residues. Germline CDR1 is SGHRS and CDR2 is YFSETQ. This CDR3 is CASSATGIRNYGYTF. CDR3 nucleotide sequence: TGCGCCAGCAGCGCTACAGGGATTCGCAACTATGGCTACACCTTC.

V and J are TRBV19 and TRBJ2-1; D might be TRBD1 or TRBD2, each matching 6 bases. V was cut by 1 base and J by 4 bases, with 11 bases left in between. The length of the CDR3 is 15 residues. Germline V lookup: CDR1 LNHDA, CDR2 SQIVND (reference sequence). The CDR3 nucleotides read TGTGCCAGTAGTATAGCGGGGGCGGCATACAATGAGCAGTTCTTC. It translates to CASSIAGAAYNEQFF. The full variable domain, completed using reference TRBV19 and TRBJ2-1, is DGGITQSPKYLFRKEGQNVTLSCEQNLNHDAMYWYRQDPGQGLRLIYYSQIVNDFQKGDIAEGYSVSREKKESFPLTVTSAQKNPTAFYLCASSIAGAAYNEQFFGPGTRLTVL.

The chain carries TRBV10-3 and TRBJ1-2; 8 bases match TRBD1. Trimming at V came to 2 bases and at J to 2 bases, leaving 13 bases not matched to a gene. From germline, CDR1 is ENHRY and CDR2 SYGVKD. This CDR3 region has 18 residues. The CDR3 region has the DNA TGTGCCATCAGTGAGGGCCCTGGACAGGGTAGATACAACTATGGCTACACCTTC. This codes for CAISEGPGQGRYNYGYTF.